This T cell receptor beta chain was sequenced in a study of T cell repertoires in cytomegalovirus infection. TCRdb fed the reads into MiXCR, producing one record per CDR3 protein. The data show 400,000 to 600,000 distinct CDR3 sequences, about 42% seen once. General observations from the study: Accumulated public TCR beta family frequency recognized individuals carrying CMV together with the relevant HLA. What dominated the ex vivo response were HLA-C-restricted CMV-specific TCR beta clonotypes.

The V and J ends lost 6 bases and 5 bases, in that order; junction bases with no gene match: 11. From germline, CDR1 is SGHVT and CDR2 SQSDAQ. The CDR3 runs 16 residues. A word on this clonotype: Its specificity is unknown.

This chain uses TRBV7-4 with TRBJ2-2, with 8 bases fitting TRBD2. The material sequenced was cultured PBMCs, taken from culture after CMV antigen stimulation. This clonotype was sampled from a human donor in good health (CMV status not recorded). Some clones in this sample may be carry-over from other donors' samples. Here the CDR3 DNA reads TGTGCCAGCAGTCTTACTCTATTAGCGGGGACCGGGGAGCTGTTTTTT. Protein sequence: CASSLTLLAGTGELFF.